Presented here are 21 T cell receptor beta chains from one specimen sequenced in a study of blood T cell repertoires in COVID-19. Clones were sequenced by immunoSEQ multiplex PCR, and TCRdb holds only the in-frame ones, with some missing. The sample shows about 360,000 clones, roughly 77% of them seen only once. Sequencing input: peripheral blood. The receptors were gathered from a human donor with acute or convalescent COVID-19. The donor label of this sample is uncertain.

As to this clone: Additional DNA sequences in this sample encode the identical CDR3. The CDR3 region is CASSLGQNYGYTF. The CDR3 DNA follows: TGTGCCAGCAGTTTAGGACAAAACTATGGCTACACCTTC. The chain carries TRBV28 and TRBJ1-2; TRBD1 might be the D (5 bases). Germline-derived CDR1 and CDR2 are MDHEN and SYDVKM. The CDR3 runs 13 residues. Trimming removed 2 bases at V and 2 bases at J, with 6 bases between.

The J gene is TRBJ2-5, the V gene TRBV7-2; D remains ambiguous. The CDR3 spans 12 residues. V lost 5 bases and J 5 bases, leaving 9 bases between the germline ends. Germline assignment: CDR1 SGHTA and CDR2 FQGNSA. In nucleotides, the CDR3 is TGTGCCAGCAGCCACGGGTGGGAGACCCAGTACTTC. It specifies CASSHGWETQYF.

V and J are TRBV15 and TRBJ2-1; 10 bases fit TRBD1. The CDR3 is made up of 15 amino acids. Germline values: CDR1 LNHNV, CDR2 YYDKDF (reference sequence). V shed 4 bases and J 9 bases; nucleotides not matched to a gene: 9. The DNA of the CDR3 is TGTGCCACCAGCACTCCGGGACAGGGGTTTAGTGAGCAGTTCTTC. This gives the protein CATSTPGQGFSEQFF.

This clone was seen a single time. The rearrangement uses TRBV18 and TRBJ1-5; TRBD1 might be the D (5 bases). V lost 3 bases and J lost 4, with 19 bases in between. The CDR3 covers 17 residues. The germline gives CDR1 KGHSH, CDR2 LQKENI. For the CDR3, the DNA is TGTGCCAGCTCACCGGTCGCAGGGTCCTCAATGAATCAGCCCCAGCATTTT. This sequence encodes CASSPVAGSSMNQPQHF.

The chain recombines TRBV19 with TRBJ1-5; TRBD1 agrees at 7 bases. Trimming cost V 7 bases and J 3 bases; bases outside gene matches: 12. There are 16 residues in the CDR3. CDR1 and CDR2 from the germline V gene are LNHDA and SQIVND (reference sequence). The CDR3 reads CASIRRGGSLNQPQHF. DNA for the CDR3: TGTGCCAGTATCCGCCGAGGGGGCTCACTCAATCAGCCCCAGCATTTT. Looking up the rest from reference TRBV19 and TRBJ1-5 gives the full variable domain: DGGITQSPKYLFRKEGQNVTLSCEQNLNHDAMYWYRQDPGQGLRLIYYSQIVNDFQKGDIAEGYSVSREKKESFPLTVTSAQKNPTAFYLCASIRRGGSLNQPQHFGDGTRLSIL.

The genes are TRBV19 and TRBJ1-3; TRBD1 might be the D (5 bases). Germline CDR1 is LNHDA and CDR2 is SQIVND (reference sequence). CDR3 length equals 17 residues. Trimming left V 3 bases short and J 0 bases short, with 15 bases between. DNA of the CDR3: TGTGCCAGTAGTATTTCGGGGGGATCGGCCTCTGGAAACACCATATATTTT. Translation: CASSISGGSASGNTIYF.

The chain employs TRBV6-6 and TRBJ1-1; D is possibly TRBD1 (5 bases). Trimming pared 5 bases from V and 7 bases from J, leaving 8 bases between. The germline V gene has CDR1 MNHNY and CDR2 SVGAGI (reference sequence). The CDR3 is 11 residues long. The CDR3 DNA follows: TGTGCCAGCAGTCCCGACAGTGAAGCTTTCTTT. Translated, it gives CASSPDSEAFF.

The chain joins TRBV12-3 or TRBV12-4 to TRBJ1-2; maybe TRBD1 (5 bases). The length of the CDR3 is 12 residues. V dropped 6 bases and J dropped 8 bases, with 13 bases sitting between them. CDR3 in amino acids: CASSPGRAGYTF. The CDR3 region has the DNA TGTGCCAGCAGCCCCGGCAGGGCGGGCTACACCTTC.

This chain connects TRBV19 to TRBJ1-2, with D maybe TRBD1 (6 bases). V dropped 10 bases and J dropped 6 bases, with 21 bases sitting between them. This CDR3 has 14 residues. CDR1 and CDR2 (germline): LNHDA, SQIVND (reference sequence). CDR3 region: CATGVTGWGNGYTF. The CDR3 bases are TGTGCCACCGGGGTTACAGGGTGGGGAAATGGCTACACCTTC.

This clone was recorded only once. Other DNA sequences within the sample encode an identical CDR3. This sequence joins TRBV30 and TRBJ1-5; D is perhaps TRBD1 (6 bases). Trimming cost V 3 bases and J 3 bases, with 9 bases left between them. The CDR3 is 13 amino acids. Per the germline V gene, CDR1 is GTSNPN and CDR2 is SVGIG (reference sequence). As DNA, the CDR3 is TGTGCCTGGAGCGGACAGAACAATCAGCCCCAGCATTTT. Protein: CAWSGQNNQPQHF. The full variable domain, in which reference TRBV30 and TRBJ1-5 provide the parts outside the CDR3, is SQTIHQWPATLVQPVGSPLSLECTVEGTSNPNLYWYRQAAGRGLQLLFYSVGIGQISSEVPQNLSASRPQDRQFILSSKKLLLSDSGFYLCAWSGQNNQPQHFGDGTRLSIL.

This chain joins TRBV2 and TRBJ1-1, with 11 bases matching TRBD1. The V and J ends lost 10 bases and 10 bases, in that order; junction bases with no gene match: 17. Germline CDR1 reads SNHLY; CDR2 reads FYNNEI. The CDR3 covers 15 residues. Here the CDR3 reads CATSIKGQGAVGAFF. CDR3 nucleotides: TGTGCCACCTCTATCAAAGGACAGGGGGCGGTTGGAGCTTTCTTT.

In its sample, this clone was seen once. V usage is TRBV6-5 and J usage is TRBJ2-1; 7 nucleotides agree with TRBD2. This CDR3 has 13 amino acids. J gave up 9 bases and V 2 bases, and 4 bases lay outside the gene matches. Germline lookup yields CDR1 MNHEY and CDR2 SVGAGI. The CDR3 sequence is CASSYGSGAEQFF. The DNA of the CDR3 is TGTGCCAGCAGTTACGGGAGCGGGGCTGAGCAGTTCTTC.

V is TRBV5-1 and J is TRBJ1-6, with D tentatively TRBD1 (5 bases). V was cut by 4 bases and J by 8 bases, with 19 bases left in between. Germline CDR1 reads SGHRS; CDR2 reads YFSETQ. The CDR3 runs to 16 residues. The CDR3 sequence is CASSLSGGEAHSPLHF. The CDR3 bases are TGCGCCAGCAGCCTGTCCGGGGGGGAAGCTCATTCACCCCTCCACTTT. The full variable domain, completed using reference TRBV5-1 and TRBJ1-6, is KAGVTQTPRYLIKTRGQQVTLSCSPISGHRSVSWYQQTPGQGLQFLFEYFSETQRNKGNFPGRFSGRQFSNSRSEMNVSTLELGDSALYLCASSLSGGEAHSPLHFGNGTRLTVT.

In this sample, this clone turned up a few times. The CDR3 loop is CASSFLPAAANYGYTF. Here the CDR3 DNA reads TGTGCCAGCAGTTTTCTCCCCGCCGCGGCTAACTATGGCTACACCTTC. V usage is TRBV28 and J usage is TRBJ1-2; D call uncertain. V shed 3 bases and J shed 0 bases, with 14 bases lying between them. The CDR3 is 16 residues long. Germline values: CDR1 MDHEN, CDR2 SYDVKM.

The V and J genes are TRBV27 and TRBJ1-2, with 7 bases aligning to TRBD1. V was clipped by 3 bases and J by 7 bases; unmatched bases: 11. CDR3 length: 15 residues. Per germline, CDR1 MNHEY and CDR2 SMNVEV (reference sequence). CDR3 in DNA: TGTGCCAGCAGTTTTGACAGACAGGGAAGGGGTGGCTACACCTTC. Amino acid sequence: CASSFDRQGRGGYTF.

CDR3 nucleotides: TGTGCCAGCAGATCCGGGACAGTTAATTCACCCCTCCACTTT. Encoded protein: CASRSGTVNSPLHF. This rearrangement joins TRBV11-2 to TRBJ1-6, with TRBD1 identical over 7 bases. Germline loops: CDR1 SGHAT, CDR2 FQNNGV. The CDR3 consists of 14 residues. The junction had 5 bases not matched to a gene; V was cut back by 6 bases and J by 6 bases.

The chain joins TRBV30 to TRBJ1-6; 8 bases are shared with TRBD1. The CDR3 totals 14 residues. CDR1 GTSNPN and CDR2 SVGIG come from the germline V gene (reference sequence). The J segment lost 9 bases and the V segment lost 3 bases, leaving 7 bases of the junction unmatched. The CDR3 nucleotides read TGTGCCTGGAGCCCCACAGGGGGAGGTTCACCCCTCCACTTT. Translation: CAWSPTGGGSPLHF.

A few counts support this clone. The rearrangement links TRBV11-2 to TRBJ1-1; TRBD1 is a possible D gene (5 bases). The CDR3 loop spans 17 amino acids. Germline-derived CDR1 and CDR2 are SGHAT and FQNNGV. Between the trimmed V and J ends, which lost 1 base and 5 bases, there was a span of 20 bases. Here the CDR3 reads CASSLGRGPAGLTEAFF. The CDR3 bases are TGTGCCAGCAGCTTAGGGAGGGGACCGGCGGGTTTAACTGAAGCTTTCTTT.

In this sample, this clone turned up once. Its ends do not fully match the called genes, so a read error is possible. The chain links TRBV18 to TRBJ1-4, with TRBD1 matching 9 bases. The V gene's germline CDR1 is KGHSH and CDR2 LQKENI. The CDR3 totals 14 residues. CDR3 sequence reads: CASSKTGQGYQLNF. The CDR3 bases are TGTGCCAGCTCAAAAACGGGACAGGGATATCAACTCAATTTT. Full variable domain (missing parts from reference TRBV18 and TRBJ1-4): NAGVMQNPRHLVRRRGQEARLRCSPMKGHSHVYWYRQLPEEGLKFMVYLQKENIIDESGMPKERFSAEFPKEGPSILRIQQVVRGDSAAYFCASSKTGQGYQLNFGSGTQLSVL.

V gene TRBV19 combines with J gene TRBJ2-2; D uncertain. Germline CDR1 reads LNHDA; CDR2 reads SQIVND (reference sequence). V was shortened by 3 bases and J by 3 bases, with 8 bases between the two germline ends. This CDR3 spans 14 amino acids. In DNA form, the CDR3 reads TGTGCCAGTAGTATTCCCGCGGACACCGGGGAGCTGTTTTTT. Its translation: CASSIPADTGELFF.

This clone has a single count. Different DNA sequences within this sample yield the same CDR3. The V gene is TRBV7-9, the J gene TRBJ1-1; a possible D gene is TRBD1 (6 bases). Germline-derived CDR1 and CDR2 are SEHNR and FQNEAQ (reference sequence). V dropped 2 bases and J dropped 1 base, with 8 bases sitting between them. CDR3 size: 14 residues. This CDR3 is CASSLQGSNTEAFF. CDR3 DNA sequence: TGTGCCAGCAGCTTACAGGGGTCGAACACTGAAGCTTTCTTT.